The next 2 T cell receptor beta chains were all read from a single sample in a study of regulatory T cells in long-lasting Graves disease. As for time point: newly diagnosed GD, antithyroid drugs for less than 3 months. Scientists built the TCR library using RNA that was extracted from PBMCs. Assembly of TCR beta libraries relied on iRepertoire HTBI primers together with Arm-PCR of CDR3 regions. TCRdb re-called the multiplex PCR reads through MiXCR, storing one row per CDR3 protein. The sample has 400,000 to 650,000 distinct CDR3 sequences, around 16% seen once. In addition, the sample was reused for a study of T cells in Graves' hyperthyroidism and ophthalmopathy.

Sequenced material: peripheral blood mononuclear cells (PBMCs), taken at new diagnosis, from a patient treated with antithyroid drugs. The receptor set was obtained from a woman aged 35-60 years with Graves disease.

In its sample, this clonotype was seen many times. This chain uses TRBV12-3 or TRBV12-4 with TRBJ1-1; 12 bases fit TRBD1. With 6 bases clipped from V and 3 bases from J, the junction kept 5 bases outside the gene matches. The CDR3 contains 15 residues. CDR3 protein: CASSPGQGADTEAFF. Here the CDR3 DNA reads TGTGCCAGCAGCCCGGGACAGGGGGCAGACACTGAAGCTTTCTTT.

The gene calls are TRBV4-1 and TRBJ1-2, with 7 bases that match TRBD1. CDR3 length equals 16 residues. Germline V gene data show CDR1 as MGHRA and CDR2 as YSYEKL. V was pared by 0 bases and J by 7 bases, with 11 bases of the junction left unmatched. CDR3 DNA sequence: TGCGCCAGCAGCCAAGATATTACCCAACAGGGGTCTGGCTACACCTTC. Translated, it gives CASSQDITQQGSGYTF.